This TCR beta chain was recovered during a study of shared clonotypes between healthy human individuals. This clone is a singleton in its sample. Free of recent acute infections or vaccinations, the donors were healthy HIV-negative adults. Trimming took 6 bases from V and 5 from J, leaving 14 bases between them. Germline assignment: CDR1 SGHRS and CDR2 YFSETQ. The CDR3 has 14 residues. The data were produced by immunoSEQ multiplex PCR, yet TCRdb's version contains in-frame clones alone and is incomplete. The sample includes roughly 500,000 clones, about four fifths seen only once; the top ten take 13%.

The sequenced material came from PBMCs. This TCR derives from a woman aged 40 to 50 in good health. Some clones in this sample may be carry-over from other donors' samples. This sequence joins TRBV5-1 and TRBJ2-2; D might be TRBD1 (6 bases). CDR3: CASNPRTATGELFF. The DNA for the CDR3 is TGCGCCAGCAACCCCAGGACAGCTACCGGGGAGCTGTTTTTT.